This TCR beta chain was identified in a study of identifying expanded T cells in peripheral blood. Study findings and constraints: Roughly two-week clone count variance significantly increased as total template count grew. Differentially abundant clones: 0.95 to 1.5 between replicates, approximately 16 at 2 to 3 weeks, approximately 19 at four.

Trimming shortened V by 4 bases and J by 3 bases, and 8 bases separated the two germline ends. CDR3 length equals 13 residues. Per germline, CDR1 MGHRA and CDR2 YSYEKL. Collection occurred without any documented infections or immune events in donors. Profiled with immunoSEQ multiplex PCR; TCRdb holds only in-frame clones, not every one. The sample gives about 110,000 clones, about 87% of which show up once; about 8.6% is in the top ten. About this clone itself: Its antigen is undetermined.

The sample consisted of blood. The chain couples TRBV4-1 to TRBJ2-3, with a tentative D call TRBD2 (5 bases). This TCR derives from a person between 18 and 75 years old in good health. The CDR3 loop is CASSRPGTDTQYF. CDR3 sequence (DNA): TGCGCCAGCAGCCGCCCGGGGACAGATACGCAGTATTTT.